Below are 17 T cell receptor beta chains sequenced from a single sample in a study of T-cell reconstitution after alpha-beta-depleted transplantation in children. TCRbeta library preparation incorporated unique molecular identifiers. TCRdb fed the PCR reads into MiXCR, producing one record per CDR3 protein. Of some 590,000 distinct CDR3 sequences listed, roughly a tenth are singletons. Specimen: PBMCs from the stem cell graft donor, collected from the stem cell graft. These receptors all come from a human donor who donated a stem cell graft to a child with acute myeloid leukemia.

This clonotype was observed at least ten times. The chain employs TRBV20-1 and TRBJ2-3; D not resolved. The germline gives CDR1 DFQATT, CDR2 SNEGSKA (reference sequence). With 6 bases removed from V and 5 bases from J, the gap between germline ends came to 24 bases. The CDR3 runs 16 residues. CDR3 sequence: CSAPTQIRSPGDTQYF. CDR3 coding DNA: TGCAGTGCACCGACACAGATTAGGTCCCCGGGAGATACGCAGTATTTT.

This clonotype was seen only a few times. The genes are TRBV5-1 and TRBJ2-2; D call uncertain. Looked up from germline, CDR1 is SGHRS and CDR2 is YFSETQ. This CDR3 contains 16 residues. The V end was cut by 1 base, the J end by 1 base, with 11 bases between. The CDR3 DNA follows: TGCGCCAGCAGCTTGCTTCAGGCTAAGAACACCGGGGAGCTGTTTTTT. This gives the protein CASSLLQAKNTGELFF.

The V and J genes are TRBV20-1 and TRBJ2-7, with 10 bases lining up with TRBD2. V dropped 1 base and J dropped 6; count of bases not matched to a gene: 18. Germline CDR1 reads DFQATT; CDR2 reads SNEGSKA (reference sequence). There are 18 residues in the CDR3. CDR3 nucleotides: TGCAGTGCTAGAGCCCTCGACGCGGCTAGCGGGAGCCGCCGCGAGCAGTACTTC. Protein: CSARALDAASGSRREQYF.

This clonotype came up a few times. The gene calls are TRBV24-1 and TRBJ2-3; 10 bases line up with TRBD2. CDR1 is KGHDR and CDR2 is SFDVKD in the germline V gene. The CDR3 runs to 14 residues. J gave up 1 base and V 7 bases, and 1 base lay outside the gene matches. The CDR3 nucleotides are TGTGCCACCAGGGGGACTAGCGGCACAGATACGCAGTATTTT. Its translation is CATRGTSGTDTQYF.

The gene calls are TRBV11-2 and TRBJ2-2, with D possibly TRBD1 on 6 matching bases. The germline V and J ends were trimmed by 0 bases and 8 bases, with 13 bases remaining between them. CDR3 size: 15 residues. The germline V gene has CDR1 SGHAT and CDR2 FQNNGV. The CDR3 DNA reads TGTGCCAGCAGCTTAGATCTGTCAGGGGCTGGGGAGCTGTTTTTT. Translation gives CASSLDLSGAGELFF.

This clonotype was seen more than once but under ten times. This rearrangement joins TRBV20-1 to TRBJ2-2; 10 nucleotides agree with TRBD1. This CDR3 contains 15 residues. Per germline, CDR1 DFQATT and CDR2 SNEGSKA (reference sequence). The V gene end was trimmed by 0 bases and the J gene end by 7 bases; junction bases not matched to a gene: 5. CDR3 sequence (DNA): TGCAGTGCTAGAGACGACAGGGGGCATGGCGGGGAGCTGTTTTTT. This encodes CSARDDRGHGGELFF.

V gene TRBV29-1 combines with J gene TRBJ2-2, with D unclear. The V end lost 1 base, the J end lost 0 bases, and 6 bases lay between the germline ends. Germline V gene lookup returns CDR1 SQVTM and CDR2 ANQGSEA. The CDR3 spans 14 residues. The CDR3 nucleotides read TGCAGCGTTGAAGGCCGGACGAACACCGGGGAGCTGTTTTTT. As protein: CSVEGRTNTGELFF.

This clonotype was detected many times. This chain links TRBV29-1 with TRBJ1-1; D is unresolved. Germline CDR1 reads SQVTM; CDR2 reads ANQGSEA. The CDR3 consists of 12 residues. Trimming pared 0 bases from V and 4 bases from J, leaving 6 bases between. CDR3 sequence: CSVEDRGTEAFF. CDR3 bases: TGCAGCGTTGAAGATCGGGGCACTGAAGCTTTCTTT.

The sample holds a few counts of this clonotype. This CDR3 is CASSLASGNPYEQYF. In nucleotides, the CDR3 is TGTGCCAGCAGCTTAGCTAGCGGGAACCCCTACGAGCAGTACTTC. V gene TRBV7-2 combines with J gene TRBJ2-7; 8 bases line up with TRBD2. Unmatched junction bases numbered 3, after V lost 0 bases and J lost 2 bases. Germline V gives CDR1 SGHTA, CDR2 FQGNSA. The CDR3 contains 15 residues.

This clonotype was counted many times. This clone may be a read error of a much larger clone one base away. The rearrangement links TRBV20-1 to TRBJ2-1; D gene unclear. Germline lookup yields CDR1 DFQATT and CDR2 SNEGSKA (reference sequence). The germline V and J ends were trimmed by 3 bases and 0 bases, with 9 bases remaining between them. The CDR3 extends over 14 amino acids. DNA of the CDR3: TGCAGTGCTAGGGGGTCGAGCTCCTACAATGAGCAGTTCTTC. Translated, it gives CSARGSSSYNEQFF.

This clonotype has only a few counts. V and J are TRBV7-9 and TRBJ2-7; 12 bases line up with TRBD2. The CDR3 loop spans 15 amino acids. J was trimmed by 4 bases and V by 5 bases; bases with no gene match: 6. CDR1 and CDR2 from the germline V gene are SEHNR and FQNEAQ (reference sequence). The CDR3 DNA reads TGTGCCAGCAGCCCCCGACTAGCGGGAGATTACGAGCAGTACTTC. It yields the protein CASSPRLAGDYEQYF.

The chain combines TRBV6-1 with TRBJ2-6; D is possibly TRBD1 (5 bases). The germline V gene has CDR1 MNHNS and CDR2 SASEGT. Trimming shortened V by 6 bases and J by 1 base, and 10 bases separated the two germline ends. This CDR3 contains 15 residues. CDR3 DNA sequence: TGTGCCAGCAGCCCATGGACATCTGGGGCCAACGTCCTGACTTTC. Its protein product is CASSPWTSGANVLTF.

The chain links TRBV24-1 to TRBJ2-5; 7 bases line up with TRBD2. V lost 6 bases and J lost 2; bases outside the gene matches: 8. Looked up from germline, CDR1 is KGHDR and CDR2 is SFDVKD. This CDR3 comprises 15 residues. The CDR3 DNA follows: TGTGCCACCAGTACCTCCGGGGGGAAGCAAGAGACCCAGTACTTC. Its translation is CATSTSGGKQETQYF.

This clonotype was found many times. The chain carries TRBV29-1 and TRBJ2-3; TRBD1 agrees at 8 bases. The CDR3 has 15 amino acids. The germline CDR1 and CDR2 sequences are SQVTM and ANQGSEA. V was clipped by 1 base and J by 3 bases; unmatched bases: 6. The CDR3, as DNA: TGCAGCGTTGAAGCCGTAGACAGGGGTACAGATACGCAGTATTTT. It yields the protein CSVEAVDRGTDTQYF.

This clonotype was observed a handful of times. V is TRBV20-1 and J is TRBJ2-1; tentative D call: TRBD2 (6 bases). The ends were cut back, 6 bases at V and 7 bases at J, with 16 bases in the middle. Germline V CDR1 and CDR2: DFQATT, SNEGSKA (reference sequence). The CDR3 extends over 13 amino acids. The CDR3 is CSASGTRPNEQFF. The DNA of the CDR3 is TGCAGTGCCTCCGGGACTCGGCCGAATGAGCAGTTCTTC.

This clonotype has at least ten counts. The chain employs TRBV28 and TRBJ1-5, with D maybe TRBD1 (5 bases). V was clipped by 6 bases and J by 2 bases, with 14 bases between them. The CDR3 contains 15 residues. CDR1 MDHEN and CDR2 SYDVKM come from the germline V gene. The CDR3 region has the DNA TGTGCCAGCAGCTCACCGGGGGTAGGCAATCAGCCCCAGCATTTT. This sequence encodes CASSSPGVGNQPQHF. The full variable domain, with the rest looked up from reference TRBV28 and TRBJ1-5, is DVKVTQSSRYLVKRTGEKVFLECVQDMDHENMFWYRQDPGLGLRLIYFSYDVKMKEKGDIPEGYSVSREKKERFSLILESASTNQTSMYLCASSSPGVGNQPQHFGDGTRLSIL.

This clonotype was counted only a few times. The chain recombines TRBV29-1 with TRBJ2-1; 7 bases are shared with TRBD2. The CDR3 length is 14 residues. CDR1 is SQVTM and CDR2 is ANQGSEA in the germline V gene. The J segment lost 2 bases and the V segment lost 7 bases, leaving 8 bases of the junction unmatched. CDR3 bases: TGCAGCGCACTCACTAGCGAGACCTACAATGAGCAGTTCTTC. This translates into CSALTSETYNEQFF.